This T cell receptor beta chain was found in a study of tumor-infiltrating lymphocytes in primary liver carcinoma. The study co-extracted DNA and RNA from 20-30 mg of unsorted bulk tissue. The CDR3 totals 15 residues. Trimming left V 4 bases short and J 4 bases short, with 17 bases between. The germline CDR1 and CDR2 sequences are SGHAT and FQNNGV. Starting from 500 ng of total RNA, TCR beta cDNA was produced with a primer in the constant region. Generation of the TCR beta libraries relied on three nested multiplex PCR rounds using slightly modified ARM-PCR. In the first two PCR rounds, TRBV1-TRBV30 forward primers were paired with a C-beta reverse primer, and each round lasted approximately 9 cycles. Each CDR3 protein gets one entry after TCRdb re-called the multiplex PCR reads with MiXCR. Of about 74,000 distinct CDR3 sequences listed, over 60% are singletons.

The rearrangement links TRBV11-2 to TRBJ2-7, with unresolved D. The TCR comes from a man aged 40-49 years with primary liver carcinoma and hepatitis B virus infection. The sequencing sample was made of liver tumor tissue from sampling region 4. Regarding subset: tumor region T4, right-lateral pole. The CDR3 protein is CASSSTWVQRYEQYF. Written as DNA, the CDR3 is TGTGCCAGCAGCTCTACATGGGTCCAGAGGTACGAGCAGTACTTC.